The T cell receptor beta chain under discussion was sequenced for a study of T cells in Graves' hyperthyroidism and ophthalmopathy (dated by TCRdb to about 2019). In the study overall: A discovery cohort of around 98 patients, roughly 40 with Graves' ophthalmopathy and more than 55 with stable Graves' hyperthyroidism, was used to find distinguishing TCR V-J signatures. The paper describes TCR Vbeta CDR3 sequencing of roughly 130 peripheral blood samples, made up of some 42 ophthalmopathy patients, approximately 76 hyperthyroidism patients and about 17 progressor patients. Once sampling was done, hyperthyroidism patients were given methimazole at a starting dose of 30 mg daily, whereas ophthalmopathy patients were given high-dose intravenous methylprednisolone. The 85 to 100 discovery patients were randomly split 7:3 into training and test sets. Whether ophthalmopathy could be predicted prospectively was tested in an independent validation cohort made up of 18 to 20 hyperthyroidism patients plus 17 patients who later progressed to ophthalmopathy. In addition, the study compared T-cell repertoires in thyroid tissue and in blood from several Graves' hyperthyroidism patients. The paper as a whole reports these results and caveats: In cross-validation, a model built on a 13 V-J signature told ophthalmopathy apart from stable hyperthyroidism with under 90% sensitivity and about 81% specificity, and in testing the same model reached 80%/75%. Sample size was not statistically predetermined, and blinding of investigators to group allocation was not performed. Most expanded thyroid clonotypes (frequency above 0.001) were also found in blood, which suggests that blood repertoires may mirror thyroid immune responses. In validation, progression to ophthalmopathy was predicted by the model with 70.59% sensitivity and approximately 78% specificity, a median of approximately 6.5 months before onset.

CDR1 and CDR2 (SGDLS, YYNGEE) derive from the germline V gene. Including the terminal cysteine and phenylalanine, the CDR3 comprises 18 residues. Of all the DNA, just the CDR3 is kept, 54 bases in frame from base 1. V is cut back by 4 bases and J by 4 bases, with 13 bases in the junction unmatched. Amplification of TCR beta CDR3 regions was carried out from RNA transcripts. A first-round RT-PCR of the TCR CDR3 used the HTBI primer set with the Qiagen OneStep RT-PCR kit. Libraries were constructed in a second round of multiplex PCR, after which size selection and purification were carried out. Libraries were sequenced paired-end with 100 bp reads on an Illumina HiSeq2000. In the paper's pipeline: SOAPnuke was used to process the raw data, removing reads that contained adapters or uncalled bases, had a mean Phred below 15, or lacked an exact match to the constant primer or identifier. High-quality paired reads were merged with COPE v1.2.5, and unique nucleotide sequences were defined as clonotypes. MiTCR v1.1 was used to align clonotypes to the IMGT TRBV, TRBD and TRBJ reference segments. The analysis was restricted to V-J combinations with a frequency above 0.0001, which together covered roughly 99% of the repertoires. A TCS score was defined as the ratio between F50 (clonal expansion) and ExV (chaos), using BLOSUM62-based TCRdist between CDR3 peptides within each V-J. Welch's t-statistics and random forest reduced around 520 V-J features to 13, which were used in a naive Bayes classifier (R e1071). Thyroid-blood repertoire similarity was quantified with the Morisita-Horn index. TCRdb took the public reads, trimmed them with fastp at Q25, ran MiXCR for clone calling and kept in-frame beta chains. Merged by CDR3 protein, the rows form single entries marked with the most common genes and DNA. What appears here as the V and J calls and clone size reflects TCRdb's work, not the paper's. The sample data list about 47,000 distinct CDR3 sequences, and roughly 51% of these were observed just once. The biggest ten clones account for about 34% of the sample.

Graves' hyperthyroidism was defined as stable when no progression to ophthalmopathy occurred over 18 months of follow-up. Hyperthyroidism patients were newly diagnosed, had a disease duration of under 2 months, and were aged 18 to 65 years. Any patient with an uncontrolled infection, another autoimmune disease, pregnancy or lactation was excluded. Diagnoses were established on the basis of clinical symptoms, serum thyroxine and TRAb, thyroid ultrasound, and orbital computed tomography. Total RNA was extracted with Trizol reagent, and quality was checked on an Agilent 2100 Bioanalyzer. Comments on this clonotype: The specificity of this receptor is unknown. Within one base of it there is no much larger clone, and no base qualities were kept.

Sequencing was carried out using peripheral blood or thyroid tissue (not recorded which). Recombination joined TRBV9 with TRBJ2-5; 13 bases in the middle match TRBD2. The receptor was derived from a man aged 18 to 29 with Graves' hyperthyroidism. The CDR3 corresponds to CASSYRGLAGASRETQYF. At the DNA level, the sequence is TGTGCCAGCAGCTACCGAGGACTAGCGGGAGCTTCCCGAGAGACCCAGTACTTC. The CDR3 plus the reference TRBV9 and TRBJ2-5 genes for the other parts give the full variable domain: DSGVTQTPKHLITATGQRVTLRCSPRSGDLSVYWYQQSLDQGLQFLIQYYNGEERAKGNILERFSAQQFPDLHSELNLSSLELGDSALYFCASSYRGLAGASRETQYFGPGTRLLVL.